A single sample gave rise to the 6 T cell receptor beta chains below, sequenced in a study of blood T cells in healthy people across ages. Using a J-beta primer mix together with a sample-barcoded 5' primer, a second PCR was run for 7 to 11 cycles. TCRdb processed the 5' RACE reads anew with MiXCR; each CDR3 protein has one entry. Seen here are around 780,000 distinct CDR3 sequences, just over 55% observed once, and the top ten hold more than 25%. The sample was blood. Receptors originate from a man aged 40-55 years in good health.

This clonotype was observed a handful of times. V gene TRBV29-1 combines with J gene TRBJ1-2; 9 bases agree with TRBD1. V gave up 6 bases and J gave up 2 bases; unmatched junction bases: 4. CDR3 length equals 13 residues. Germline V gene data show CDR1 as SQVTM and CDR2 as ANQGSEA. This CDR3 is CSVVTGGNYGYTF. The CDR3 DNA follows: TGCAGCGTCGTGACAGGGGGAAACTATGGCTACACCTTC.

This chain joins TRBV18 and TRBJ1-2; D unclear. Germline lookup yields CDR1 KGHSH and CDR2 LQKENI. V shed 5 bases and J shed 6 bases, with 22 bases lying between them. The CDR3 is made up of 16 amino acids. CDR3 in DNA: TGTGCCAGCTCATCATTCGAAGGGTGGGGTTCAGATGGCTACACCTTC. Its protein product is CASSSFEGWGSDGYTF.

The chain uses TRBV2 and TRBJ2-3, with 7 bases fitting TRBD1. V lost 6 bases, J lost 4 bases, and 7 bases stayed unmatched. This CDR3 has 14 amino acids. Germline V lookup: CDR1 SNHLY, CDR2 FYNNEI. The CDR3 coding sequence is TGTGCCAGCAGGACACAGGGGAGCTCAGATACGCAGTATTTT. Its protein is CASRTQGSSDTQYF.

V is TRBV6-5 and J is TRBJ1-5; D uncertain. V lost 5 bases and J 2 bases, leaving 10 bases between the germline ends. Looked up from germline, CDR1 is MNHEY and CDR2 is SVGAGI. The CDR3 length is 14 residues. This chain's CDR3 is CASSELGGNQPQHF. The CDR3 nucleotides read TGTGCCAGCAGTGAACTAGGTGGCAATCAGCCCCAGCATTTT.

The table lists this clonotype with many counts. CDR3 sequence reads: CASSDRTGYEQYF. The CDR3 DNA follows: TGCGCCAGCAGCGATCGGACAGGCTACGAGCAGTACTTC. The chain couples TRBV4-3 to TRBJ2-7; 7 positions agree with TRBD1. This CDR3 spans 13 amino acids. Trimming took 5 bases from V and 3 from J; bases not matched to a gene: 4. Germline V gene data show CDR1 as LGHNA and CDR2 as YSLEER.

This clonotype was seen at least ten times. This chain uses TRBV7-2 with TRBJ1-1; TRBD1 might be the D (5 bases). The CDR3 length is 14 residues. Germline V CDR1 and CDR2: SGHTA, FQGNSA. V was pared by 4 bases and J by 6 bases, with 15 bases between. The CDR3 bases are TGTGCCAGCAGCTCGGACACCCCCCGGGCTGAAGCTTTCTTT. Translation: CASSSDTPRAEAFF. The whole variable domain, filled in from reference TRBV7-2 and TRBJ1-1, reads GAGVSQSPSNKVTEKGKDVELRCDPISGHTALYWYRQSLGQGLEFLIYFQGNSAPDKSGLPSDRFSAERTGGSVSTLTIQRTQQEDSAVYLCASSSDTPRAEAFFGQGTRLTVV.